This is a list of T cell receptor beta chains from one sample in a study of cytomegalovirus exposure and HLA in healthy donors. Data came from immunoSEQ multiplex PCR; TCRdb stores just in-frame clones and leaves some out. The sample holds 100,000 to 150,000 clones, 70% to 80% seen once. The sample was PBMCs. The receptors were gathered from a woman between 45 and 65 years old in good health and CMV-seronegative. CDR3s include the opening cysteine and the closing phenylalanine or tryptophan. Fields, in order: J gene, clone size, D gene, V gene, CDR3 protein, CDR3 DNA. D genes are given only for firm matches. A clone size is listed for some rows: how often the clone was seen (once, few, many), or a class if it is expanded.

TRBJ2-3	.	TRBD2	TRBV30	CAWIRTSGSLTDTQYF	TGTGCCTGGATAAGGACTAGCGGGAGTCTGACAGATACGCAGTATTTT
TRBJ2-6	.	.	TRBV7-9	CASSPSSGANVLTF	TGTGCCAGCAGCCCCAGCTCTGGGGCCAACGTCCTGACTTTC
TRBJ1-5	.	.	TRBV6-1	CASSERRGNQPQHF	TGTGCCAGCAGTGAACGCAGGGGAAATCAGCCCCAGCATTTT
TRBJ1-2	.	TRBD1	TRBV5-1	CASSSGQVRGYTF	TGCGCCAGCAGCTCGGGACAGGTCCGGGGCTACACCTTC
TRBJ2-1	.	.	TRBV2	CASSDVGGAYNEQFF	TGTGCCAGCAGTGATGTCGGGGGTGCCTACAATGAGCAGTTCTTC
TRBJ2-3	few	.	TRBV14	CASSQGLSNPTQYF	TGTGCCAGCAGCCAAGGACTCTCAAATCCCACGCAGTATTTT
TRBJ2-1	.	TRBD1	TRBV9	CASNEPQGTGLHNEQFF	TGTGCCAGCAACGAGCCACAGGGGACAGGGCTCCACAATGAGCAGTTCTTC
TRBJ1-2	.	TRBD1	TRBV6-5	CASRDTGDPGYTF	TGTGCCAGCAGAGACACAGGGGATCCTGGCTACACCTTC
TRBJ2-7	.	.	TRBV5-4	CASSNKSEQYF	TGTGCCAGCAGCAATAAGAGCGAGCAGTACTTC
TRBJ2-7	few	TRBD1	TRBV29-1	CSVEVGGTGVDF	TGCAGCGTTGAAGTCGGGGGGACAGGGGTGGACTTC
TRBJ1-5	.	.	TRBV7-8	CASSLVRTPAWPQHF	TGTGCCAGCAGCTTAGTCAGGACACCGGCCTGGCCCCAGCATTTT
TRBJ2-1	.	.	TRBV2	CASTRGGGEQFF	TGTGCCAGCACCCGAGGGGGGGGTGAGCAGTTCTTC
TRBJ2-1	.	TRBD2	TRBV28	CATEAGGVDEQFF	TGTGCCACCGAAGCGGGAGGGGTAGATGAGCAGTTCTTC
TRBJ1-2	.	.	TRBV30	CAWSVLGNYGYPF	TGTGCCTGGAGTGTACTCGGGAACTATGGCTACCCCTTC
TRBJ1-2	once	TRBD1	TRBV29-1	CSVEGWDRANYGYTF	TGCAGCGTTGAAGGATGGGACAGGGCGAACTATGGCTACACCTTC
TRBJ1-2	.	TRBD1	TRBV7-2	CASSLGTGPGYGYTF	TGTGCCAGCAGCCTCGGGACAGGACCAGGCTATGGCTACACCTTC
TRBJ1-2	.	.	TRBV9	CASSVDWTANGYTF	TGTGCCAGCAGCGTAGATTGGACAGCCAATGGCTACACCTTC
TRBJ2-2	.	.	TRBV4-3	CASSQLVGDNTGELFF	TGCGCCAGCAGCCAGCTGGTAGGAGACAACACCGGGGAGCTGTTTTTT
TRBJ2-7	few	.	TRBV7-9	CASSSNTGSYEQYF	TGTGCCAGCAGCTCGAATACAGGGAGCTACGAGCAGTACTTC
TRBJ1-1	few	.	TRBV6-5	CASRPTGFEDGAFF	TGTGCCAGCAGGCCCACAGGGTTCGAGGATGGAGCTTTCTTT
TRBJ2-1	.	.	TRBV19	CASSIGGTSYNEQFF	TGTGCCAGTAGTATAGGTGGGACTTCCTACAATGAGCAGTTCTTC
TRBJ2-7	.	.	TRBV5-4	CASSLQGTGAYEQYF	TGTGCCAGCAGCTTGCAAGGGACGGGAGCCTACGAGCAGTACTTC
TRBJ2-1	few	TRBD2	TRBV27	CASSVPRLANTDTPIYNEQFF	TGTGCCAGCAGTGTTCCCAGACTAGCGAATACCGACACCCCAATTTACAATGAGCAGTTCTTC
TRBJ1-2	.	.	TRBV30	CAWSYRVGYYGYTF	TGTGCCTGGTCTTACAGGGTTGGATACTATGGCTACACCTTC
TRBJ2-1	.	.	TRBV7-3	CASSSYNSGNKQFF	TGTGCCAGCAGCTCCTACAACTCCGGGAATAAGCAGTTCTTC
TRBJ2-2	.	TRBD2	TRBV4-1	CASSWTPGLASNTGELFF	TGCGCCAGCAGCTGGACACCGGGACTAGCTTCGAACACCGGGGAGCTGTTTTTT
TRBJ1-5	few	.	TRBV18	CASSHSQGSQPQHF	TGTGCCAGCTCACATAGTCAGGGGTCTCAGCCCCAGCATTTT
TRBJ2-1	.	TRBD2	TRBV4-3	CASSRVAGVSYNEQFF	TGCGCCAGCAGCCGAGTAGCGGGAGTCTCCTACAATGAGCAGTTCTTC
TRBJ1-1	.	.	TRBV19	CASSRREMNTEAFF	TGTGCCAGTAGTCGCAGGGAAATGAACACTGAAGCTTTCTTT
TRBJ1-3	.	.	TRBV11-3	CASSKEGLEGNTIYF	TGTGCCAGCAGCAAAGAGGGATTAGAGGGAAACACCATATATTTT
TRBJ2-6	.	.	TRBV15	CATSRGGSGANVLTF	TGTGCCACCAGCAGAGGAGGCTCTGGGGCCAACGTCCTGACTTTC
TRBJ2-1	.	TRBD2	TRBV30	CAWTHAGRTSGRVSGYNEQFF	TGTGCCTGGACCCATGCCGGGAGGACTAGCGGGAGGGTGTCTGGCTACAATGAGCAGTTCTTC
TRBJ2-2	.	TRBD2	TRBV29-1	CSVTNRGGVTGELFF	TGCAGCGTGACGAACCGGGGGGGGGTTACCGGGGAGCTGTTTTTT
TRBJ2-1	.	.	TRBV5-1	CASSLLPQYNEQFF	TGCGCCAGCAGCTTACTTCCCCAATACAATGAGCAGTTCTTC
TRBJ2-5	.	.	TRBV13	CASTPRARRETQYF	TGTGCCAGCACCCCGAGGGCGAGGAGGGAGACCCAGTACTTC
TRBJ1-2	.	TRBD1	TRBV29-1	CSVGGQGHGYPF	TGCAGCGTTGGTGGACAGGGACATGGCTACCCCTTC
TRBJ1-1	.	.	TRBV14	CASSLMNTEAFF	TGTGCCAGCAGCCTAATGAACACTGAAGCTTTCTTT
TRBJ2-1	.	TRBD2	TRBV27	CASSLSREGRDNEQFF	TGTGCCAGCAGTTTATCGCGGGAGGGTCGGGACAATGAGCAGTTCTTC
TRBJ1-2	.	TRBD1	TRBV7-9	CASSATTGIHGYTF	TGTGCCAGCAGCGCTACGACAGGGATCCATGGCTACACCTTC
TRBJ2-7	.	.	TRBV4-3	CASSQVLGLYEQYF	TGCGCCAGCAGCCAAGTTCTAGGTTTGTACGAGCAGTACTTC
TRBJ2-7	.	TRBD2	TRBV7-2	CASSSRRGGSSYEQYF	TGTGCCAGCAGCTCCCGCCGGGGGGGGAGCTCCTACGAGCAGTACTTC
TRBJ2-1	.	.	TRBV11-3	CASSLGGGGYNEQFF	TGTGCCAGCAGCTTAGGGGGTGGAGGGTACAATGAGCAGTTCTTC
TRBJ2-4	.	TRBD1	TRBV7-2	CASRLNPGTGDTF	TGTGCCAGCAGGCTTAACCCCGGGACAGGGGACACCTTC
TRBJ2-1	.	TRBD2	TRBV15	CATSRDSGEGQFF	TGTGCCACCAGCAGAGACTCGGGGGAGGGCCAGTTCTTC